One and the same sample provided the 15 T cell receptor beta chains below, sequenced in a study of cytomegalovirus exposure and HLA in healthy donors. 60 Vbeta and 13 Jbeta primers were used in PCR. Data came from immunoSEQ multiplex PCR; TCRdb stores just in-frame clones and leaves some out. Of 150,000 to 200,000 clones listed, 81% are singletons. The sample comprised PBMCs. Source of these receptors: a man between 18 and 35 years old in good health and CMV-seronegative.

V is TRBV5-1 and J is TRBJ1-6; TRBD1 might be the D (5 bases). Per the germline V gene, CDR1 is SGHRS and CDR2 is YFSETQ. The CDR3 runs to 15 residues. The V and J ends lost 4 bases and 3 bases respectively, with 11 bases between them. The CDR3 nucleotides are TGCGCCAGCAGCCAAACAGGTGACTATAATTCACCCCTCCACTTT. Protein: CASSQTGDYNSPLHF.

The CDR3 bases are TGTGCCATCAGATCAAAGACAGGCCCGATCACAGATACGCAGTATTTT. This sequence encodes CAIRSKTGPITDTQYF. The rearrangement uses TRBV10-3 and TRBJ2-3; perhaps TRBD1 as D (6 bases). The CDR3 is made up of 16 amino acids. V dropped 6 bases and J dropped 2 bases, with 18 bases sitting between them. The V gene's germline CDR1 is ENHRY and CDR2 SYGVKD.

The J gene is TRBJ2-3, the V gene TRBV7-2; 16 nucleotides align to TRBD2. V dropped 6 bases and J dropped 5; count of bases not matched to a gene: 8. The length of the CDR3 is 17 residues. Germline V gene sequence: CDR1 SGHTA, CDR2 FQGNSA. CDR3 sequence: CASSMGLAGGPEDTQYF. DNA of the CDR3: TGTGCCAGCAGTATGGGACTAGCGGGAGGGCCGGAAGATACGCAGTATTTT. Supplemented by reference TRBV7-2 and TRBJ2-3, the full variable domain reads GAGVSQSPSNKVTEKGKDVELRCDPISGHTALYWYRQSLGQGLEFLIYFQGNSAPDKSGLPSDRFSAERTGGSVSTLTIQRTQQEDSAVYLCASSMGLAGGPEDTQYFGPGTRLTVL.

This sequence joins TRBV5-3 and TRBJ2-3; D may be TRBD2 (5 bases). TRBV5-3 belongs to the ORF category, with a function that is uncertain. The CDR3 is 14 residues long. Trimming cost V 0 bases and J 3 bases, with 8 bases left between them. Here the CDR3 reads CARSLAGKTDTQYF. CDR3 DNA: TGTGCCAGAAGCTTGGCGGGGAAGACAGATACGCAGTATTTT.

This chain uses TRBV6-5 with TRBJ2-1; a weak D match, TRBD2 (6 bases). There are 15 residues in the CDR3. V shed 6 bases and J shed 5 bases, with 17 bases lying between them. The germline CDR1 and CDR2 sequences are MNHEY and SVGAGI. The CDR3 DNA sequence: TGTGCCAGCAGGGACCGGGACTCCAAGAACAATGAGCAGTTCTTC. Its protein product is CASRDRDSKNNEQFF.

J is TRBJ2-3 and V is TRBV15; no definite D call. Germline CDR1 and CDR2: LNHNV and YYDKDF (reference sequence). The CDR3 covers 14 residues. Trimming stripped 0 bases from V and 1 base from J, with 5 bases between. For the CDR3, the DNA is TGTGCCACCAGCAGAGACGGAGGCACAGATACGCAGTATTTT. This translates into CATSRDGGTDTQYF.

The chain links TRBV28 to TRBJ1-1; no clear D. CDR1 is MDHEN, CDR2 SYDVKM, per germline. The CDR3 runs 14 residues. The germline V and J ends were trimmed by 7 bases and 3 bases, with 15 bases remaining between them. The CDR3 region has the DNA TGTGCCAGCACGTCCTTCCTGAGGGACACTGAAGCTTTCTTT. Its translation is CASTSFLRDTEAFF. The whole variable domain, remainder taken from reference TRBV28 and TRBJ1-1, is DVKVTQSSRYLVKRTGEKVFLECVQDMDHENMFWYRQDPGLGLRLIYFSYDVKMKEKGDIPEGYSVSREKKERFSLILESASTNQTSMYLCASTSFLRDTEAFFGQGTRLTVV.

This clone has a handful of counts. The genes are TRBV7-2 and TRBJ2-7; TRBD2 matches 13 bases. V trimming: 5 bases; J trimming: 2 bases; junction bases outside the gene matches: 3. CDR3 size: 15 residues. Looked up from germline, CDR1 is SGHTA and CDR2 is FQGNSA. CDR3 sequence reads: CASSKLAGGPYEQYF. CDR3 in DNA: TGTGCCAGCAGCAAACTAGCGGGAGGGCCCTACGAGCAGTACTTC.

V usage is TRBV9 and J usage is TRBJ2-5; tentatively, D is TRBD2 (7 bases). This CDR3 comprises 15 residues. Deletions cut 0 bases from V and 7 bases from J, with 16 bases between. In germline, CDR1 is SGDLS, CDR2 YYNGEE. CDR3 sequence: CASSVDGGGWGTQYF. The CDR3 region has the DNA TGTGCCAGCAGCGTAGACGGCGGGGGCTGGGGGACCCAGTACTTC.

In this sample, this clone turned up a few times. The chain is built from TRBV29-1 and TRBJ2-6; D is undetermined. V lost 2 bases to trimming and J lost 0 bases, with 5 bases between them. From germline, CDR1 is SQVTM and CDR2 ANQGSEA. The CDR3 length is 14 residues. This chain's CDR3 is CSVERVSGANVLTF. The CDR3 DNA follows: TGCAGCGTTGAAAGAGTCTCTGGGGCCAACGTCCTGACTTTC. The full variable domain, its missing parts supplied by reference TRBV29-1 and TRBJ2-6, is SAVISQKPSRDICQRGTSLTIQCQVDSQVTMMFWYRQQPGQSLTLIATANQGSEATYESGFVIDKFPISRPNLTFSTLTVSNMSPEDSSIYLCSVERVSGANVLTFGAGSRLTVL.

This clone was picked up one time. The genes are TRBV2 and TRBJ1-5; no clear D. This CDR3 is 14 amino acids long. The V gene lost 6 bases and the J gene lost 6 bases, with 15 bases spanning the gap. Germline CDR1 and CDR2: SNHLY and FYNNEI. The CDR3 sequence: CASREGREPQPQHF. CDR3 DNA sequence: TGTGCCAGCAGGGAGGGAAGGGAGCCTCAGCCCCAGCATTTT.

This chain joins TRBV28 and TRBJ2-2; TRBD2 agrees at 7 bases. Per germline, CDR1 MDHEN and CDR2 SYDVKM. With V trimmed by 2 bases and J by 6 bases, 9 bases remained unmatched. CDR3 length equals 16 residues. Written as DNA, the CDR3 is TGTGCCAGCAGTTTAGACGGGAGGAGGGTCGCCGGGGAGCTGTTTTTT. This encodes CASSLDGRRVAGELFF. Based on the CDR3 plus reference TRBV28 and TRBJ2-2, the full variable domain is DVKVTQSSRYLVKRTGEKVFLECVQDMDHENMFWYRQDPGLGLRLIYFSYDVKMKEKGDIPEGYSVSREKKERFSLILESASTNQTSMYLCASSLDGRRVAGELFFGEGSRLTVL.

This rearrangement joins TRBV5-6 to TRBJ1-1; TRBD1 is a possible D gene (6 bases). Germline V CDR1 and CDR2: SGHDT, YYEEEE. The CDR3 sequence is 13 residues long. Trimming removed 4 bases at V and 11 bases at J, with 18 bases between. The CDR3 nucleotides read TGTGCCAGCAGCACCGAACAGGGATCGAGGGCTTTCTTT. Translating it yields CASSTEQGSRAFF.

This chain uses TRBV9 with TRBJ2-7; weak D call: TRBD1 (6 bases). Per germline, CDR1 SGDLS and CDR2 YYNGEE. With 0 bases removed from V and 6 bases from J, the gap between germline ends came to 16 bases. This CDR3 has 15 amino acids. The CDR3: CASSVGPGEGGEQYF. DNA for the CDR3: TGTGCCAGCAGCGTAGGTCCAGGGGAAGGTGGCGAGCAGTACTTC.

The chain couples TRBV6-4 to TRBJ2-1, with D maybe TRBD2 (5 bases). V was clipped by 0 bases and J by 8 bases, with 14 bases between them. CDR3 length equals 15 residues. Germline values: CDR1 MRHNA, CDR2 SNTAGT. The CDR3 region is CASSDSGLERDEQFF. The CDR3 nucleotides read TGTGCCAGCAGTGACTCTGGACTGGAAAGGGATGAGCAGTTCTTC.